This TCR beta chain appears in the sequencing data of a study of blood T cell repertoires in COVID-19. Overall study: Whether acute or convalescent, the COVID-19 samples came from the United States, Italy and Spain. Sample material is recorded as cDNA or gDNA derived from T cells, B-cell-depleted T cells, or PBMCs.

There are 14 residues in the CDR3. Germline V gene data show CDR1 as MNHEY and CDR2 as SVGAGI. J was trimmed by 4 bases and V by 6 bases; bases with no gene match: 4. The Seattle patients, enrolled during active infection, were followed longitudinally. Original handling: Estimation of nucleated cell counts was performed using reference gene primer amplification. The assay was immunoSEQ multiplex PCR, and TCRdb's table has in-frame clones only and misses some. Clone size and the V and J calls come from that table; the DNA yielded D and trimming. The sample contains around 200,000 clones, approximately 87% of which appear only once.

V gene TRBV6-5 combines with J gene TRBJ2-1; 9 bases match TRBD2. The TCR sequence derives from an older woman with COVID-19, enrolled during active disease. The material sequenced was peripheral blood. As DNA, the CDR3 is TGTGCCAGCAGCCGGACTAGCGAGTACAATGAGCAGTTCTTC. Its translation is CASSRTSEYNEQFF.